A selection of T cell receptor beta chains follows, all from one sample in a study of tumor-infiltrating lymphocytes in primary liver carcinoma. MiXCR, applied by TCRdb to the multiplex PCR reads, yields one record per CDR3 protein. The data hold 250,000 to 400,000 distinct CDR3 sequences, with 50% to 70% observed a single time. Sequenced: peripheral blood. These receptors were obtained from a man aged 35 to 55 with primary liver carcinoma and hepatitis B virus infection. Each CDR3 is given without its conserved first and last residue. Fields, in order: V gene, J gene, CDR3 protein.

TRBV5-6	TRBJ2-1	ANSRRSYNEQF
TRBV11-3	TRBJ2-1	ASSLEGDPYNEQS
TRBV6-5	TRBJ2-5	ASSYTSPGGTQY
TRBV6-5	TRBJ2-7	AISYKLWASADEQY
TRBV29-1	TRBJ2-7	SVILGSYEQY
TRBV11-2	TRBJ1-4	VSSLGGATNEKLF
TRBV5-6	TRBJ2-1	ASNLAGVTYNEQF
TRBV5-5	TRBJ1-5	ASSFGGAWEAQH
TRBV12-3/TRBV12-4	TRBJ2-2	ASNLVAGGHGELF
TRBV25-1	TRBJ1-1	ASSELGTEAF
TRBV6-1	TRBJ2-7	ASSELWQSLIYEQY
TRBV10-3	TRBJ2-1	AISERVSGRESEQF
TRBV10-3	TRBJ1-2	ATSTLREGGNGYA
TRBV12-5	TRBJ2-3	ASGLVTSGSTDTQY
TRBV11-2	TRBJ2-6	ATQRPRSGANVLT
TRBV12-3/TRBV12-4	TRBJ1-4	ASSLVYNEKLS
TRBV11-2	TRBJ2-5	ASGLGARGSREAQY
TRBV12-3/TRBV12-4	TRBJ2-1	VSSLALGIEQF
TRBV28	TRBJ2-3	ASMLAGVRDTQY
TRBV6-5	TRBJ2-7	ASVEGGEQY
TRBV12-3/TRBV12-4	TRBJ1-1	ARSFLGVHKAF
TRBV12-3/TRBV12-4	TRBJ2-3	ASGYFRGLIADTQY
TRBV24-1	TRBJ2-5	ATSGVPSDGRETQY
TRBV4-3	TRBJ2-7	ASSQEAGEREQY
TRBV4-1	TRBJ2-7	ASTQAGGEQY
TRBV28	TRBJ1-1	ASSSAGAGLNTEAF
TRBV5-1	TRBJ1-2	ASSPTPAVYGHT
TRBV29-1	TRBJ2-7	SVVREYEQY
TRBV21-1	TRBJ2-7	ASSKEVRDRGRLDLYEQY
TRBV5-1	TRBJ1-1	ASSSTPGYAEAF
TRBV7-8	TRBJ1-5	ASSPQGSGRGQPQH
TRBV7-9	TRBJ1-1	ASSFTEPRASQRSNTEAF
TRBV4-1	TRBJ2-3	ANSQEPGTSGRDTQY
TRBV4-2	TRBJ1-1	ASKPRIGENTEAF
TRBV30	TRBJ2-2	AWGGAGTGELF
TRBV9	TRBJ2-1	ASSPGTSGIYNEQF
TRBV4-3	TRBJ2-7	ASSQEDPPHRAGSYGQY
TRBV29-1	TRBJ2-5	SVERKTGRQETQY
TRBV5-1	TRBJ1-3	ASSSTPGAGNAIY
TRBV5-1	TRBJ2-1	ASSSGTSGANEQF
TRBV28	TRBJ2-3	ASTSVTDTQY
TRBV6-1	TRBJ2-7	ASKPVLAAPVGY
TRBV11-1	TRBJ2-5	ASNIGDGETQY
TRBV11-1	TRBJ1-2	ASSSEGLWMCYT
TRBV20-1	TRBJ1-5	SVRDTTSNQPQH
TRBV11-1	TRBJ2-1	ASSSSGTNQVNEQC
TRBV6-2/TRBV6-3	TRBJ2-4	AGSYSASGIAKNIQY
TRBV28	TRBJ2-5	ASSYEVRGTQY
TRBV6-6	TRBJ2-1	ASSLTAVVNEQF
TRBV11-1	TRBJ2-1	ASSELVGKQF
TRBV6-5	TRBJ2-1	VSSYLRGLGEQS
TRBV29-1	TRBJ1-4	SAQGQGRDKLF
TRBV10-3	TRBJ2-6	AISVGPLAGANVMT